This TCR beta chain was recorded in a study of T cells in Graves' hyperthyroidism and ophthalmopathy (dated by TCRdb to between 2019 and 2020). Background for the entire study: Peripheral blood was collected at initial diagnosis, before any treatment. TCR V-J signatures able to tell the groups apart were searched for in a discovery cohort of 90 to 100 patients, of whom 43 had Graves' ophthalmopathy and around 58 had stable Graves' hyperthyroidism. An independent validation cohort of around 19 hyperthyroidism patients and about 15 patients who later progressed to ophthalmopathy tested prospective prediction of ophthalmopathy. The roughly 91 discovery patients were randomly divided into training and test sets at a 7:3 ratio. In about 6 Graves' hyperthyroidism patients, the study also compared T-cell repertoires from thyroid tissue with T-cell repertoires from blood. Following sampling, methimazole starting at 30 mg daily was given to hyperthyroidism patients, and high-dose intravenous methylprednisolone was given to ophthalmopathy patients. TCR Vbeta CDR3 sequencing of some 140 peripheral blood samples (43 ophthalmopathy, 75 hyperthyroidism and roughly 17 progressor patients) is reported in the paper.

Stable Graves' hyperthyroidism was defined as no progression to ophthalmopathy during 18 months of follow-up. Hyperthyroidism patients were aged 18 to 65 years and newly diagnosed, with disease duration of less than 2 months. The study excluded patients with uncontrolled infections, other autoimmune diseases, pregnancy or lactation. Clinical symptoms, serum thyroxine and TRAb, thyroid ultrasound, and orbital computed tomography formed the basis for the diagnoses. PBMCs were separated from 8 to 10 ml of fresh peripheral blood using Ficoll-Paque density gradient centrifugation. Total RNA was extracted using Trizol reagent, and RNA quality was assessed on an Agilent 2100 Bioanalyzer. CDR1 and CDR2, looked up from the germline V gene (reference sequence), are LNHNV and YYDKDF. The CDR3 holds 17 amino acids from the cysteine to the phenylalanine. The only DNA kept is the CDR3, 51 bases in frame from the first base. V loses 0 bases at its end and J loses 4 bases; junction bases beyond the gene matches: 11.

This clonotype was found a few times. This receptor's antigen is unknown. Base-call qualities are not available, and no considerably larger clone is one nucleotide away. The TCR beta CDR3 regions were amplified from the RNA transcripts. A first-round RT-PCR of the TCR CDR3 used the HTBI primer set with the Qiagen OneStep RT-PCR kit. The libraries were constructed in a second round of multiplex PCR and then size-selected and purified. Libraries were sequenced paired-end with 100 bp reads on an Illumina HiSeq2000. Per the authors' processing: SOAPnuke was used to process the raw data, removing reads that contained adapters or uncalled bases, had a mean Phred below 15, or lacked an exact match to the constant primer or identifier. COPE v1.2.5 was used to merge the high-quality paired reads, and each unique nucleotide sequence was defined as a clonotype. MiTCR v1.1 was used to align the clonotypes against IMGT TRBV, TRBD and TRBJ reference segments. The analysis included only V-J combinations with a frequency above 0.0001, which together covered around 99% of the repertoires. A TCS score was defined as the ratio of F50 (clonal expansion) to E x V (chaos), with BLOSUM62-based TCRdist applied between CDR3 peptides within each V-J. Welch's t-statistics and random forest reduced some 510 V-J features to 13, which were used in a naive Bayes classifier (R e1071). TCRdb reworked the public reads: Q25 trimming with fastp, MiXCR clone assembly, productive beta chains retained. Each CDR3 protein gets just one entry, which takes the most common genes and DNA from the rows behind it. None of the V and J calls come from the authors' own analysis; TCRdb made them. Counted in this sample were 500,000 to 650,000 distinct CDR3 sequences; roughly 15% of them appeared once. The ten largest clones add up to approximately 15% of the sample.

Results the study describes overall, beyond this receptor: A 13 V-J signature model separated ophthalmopathy from stable hyperthyroidism, with approximately 86% sensitivity and approximately 81% specificity in cross-validation and 80%/75% in testing. Sample size was not statistically predetermined, and investigators were not blinded to group allocation. In validation, the model predicted progression to ophthalmopathy a median of roughly 6.1 months before onset, with roughly 71% sensitivity and roughly 79% specificity. Most expanded thyroid clonotypes (frequency above 0.001) were also found in blood, which suggests that blood repertoires may mirror thyroid immune responses.

The sequence links TRBV15 to TRBJ1-2; 7 bases in the junction line up with TRBD1. What was sequenced was blood. The origin of this receptor is a woman between 40 and 55 years old with Graves' hyperthyroidism. The DNA is TGTGCCACCAGCAGAGATCTAGGTCGGGACAGCCGCTATGGCTACACCTTC. It translates to CATSRDLGRDSRYGYTF.